A single sample is the source of the 28 T cell receptor beta chains below, sequenced in a study of blood T cells in healthy people across ages. Combining a sample-barcoded 5' primer with a J-beta primer mix, a second PCR ran for roughly 6 to 11 cycles. MiXCR, run by TCRdb on the 5' RACE reads, gives a single entry per CDR3 protein. The table includes about 640,000 distinct CDR3 sequences, about 28% detected once. Sequencing was performed on blood. The receptor source for this set is a woman aged 80 or over in good health.

This clonotype appeared a few times. The chain has TRBV20-1 and TRBJ2-3, with 8 bases aligning to TRBD2. The ends lost 3 bases at V and 4 bases at J; junction bases unmatched: 9. Germline assignment: CDR1 DFQATT and CDR2 SNEGSKA (reference sequence). The CDR3 spans 15 residues. CDR3 sequence (DNA): TGCAGTGCTAGGATGGCAGCGGGAGATTCAGATACGCAGTATTTT. It translates to CSARMAAGDSDTQYF.

Many counts were recorded for this clonotype. The chain combines TRBV18 with TRBJ2-1; D call uncertain. CDR1 and CDR2 (germline): KGHSH, LQKENI. The V and J ends lost 2 bases and 0 bases respectively, with 14 bases between them. This CDR3 spans 17 amino acids. The CDR3 here is CASSPVGTGLSYNEQFF. The CDR3 bases are TGTGCCAGCTCACCAGTAGGTACCGGGCTCTCCTACAATGAGCAGTTCTTC.

To note about this clonotype: A clone one base away is much larger, so this may be a read error. This chain uses TRBV20-1 with TRBJ2-5, with D possibly TRBD2 on 6 matching bases. CDR1 DFQATT and CDR2 SNEGSKA come from the germline V gene (reference sequence). This CDR3 comprises 15 residues. The CDR3 DNA follows: TGCAGTGCTAGAGACTTCTCCGGGAGCCAAGAGACCCGGTACTTC. It encodes CSARDFSGSQETRYF.

This clonotype was observed a handful of times. The chain couples TRBV25-1 to TRBJ1-3; no reliable D call. CDR1 is MGHDK, CDR2 SYGVNS, per germline. V lost 1 base and J lost 4, with 11 bases in between. CDR3 length equals 15 residues. The CDR3 loop reads CASSESGETGNTIYF. The DNA for the CDR3 is TGTGCCAGCAGTGAATCTGGGGAGACGGGAAACACCATATATTTT.

Ten or more counts support this clonotype. The chain has TRBV7-2 and TRBJ2-7; perhaps D is TRBD1 or TRBD2 (5 bases each). V was trimmed by 2 bases and J by 6 bases, leaving 17 bases between them. The V gene's germline CDR1 is SGHTA and CDR2 FQGNSA. This CDR3 has 15 residues. The CDR3 spells CASSLYLRDAPEQYF. The DNA of the CDR3 is TGTGCCAGCAGCTTATATCTCCGGGACGCCCCCGAGCAGTACTTC.

The V and J genes are TRBV12-3 or TRBV12-4 and TRBJ2-3; D may be TRBD2 (6 bases). The CDR3 runs to 16 residues. V lost 3 bases and J lost 5, with 18 bases in between. CDR3 in amino acids: CASSLRRGQIVDTQYF. In DNA, the CDR3 is TGTGCCAGCAGTTTGAGGAGGGGCCAGATAGTAGATACGCAGTATTTT.

Many counts were recorded for this clonotype. The chain carries TRBV10-3 and TRBJ2-4, with TRBD1 matching over 7 bases. The CDR3 contains 11 residues. The germline gives CDR1 ENHRY, CDR2 SYGVKD. Trimming at V came to 11 bases and at J to 9 bases, leaving 7 bases not matched to a gene. The CDR3 DNA is TGTGCCGTGGGACAGCCCGGCATTCAGTACTTC. Encoded protein: CAVGQPGIQYF.

This clonotype has a count of ten or more. This may arise from a read error, as a much more abundant clone is one base away. The chain uses TRBV7-7 and TRBJ2-5, with 7 bases aligning to TRBD2. The germline V gene encodes CDR1 SSHAT and CDR2 FNYEAQ (reference sequence). This CDR3 region has 15 residues. The DNA of the CDR3 is TGTGCTAGCAGCCCGGGGGGAGAGGGAGGCGAGACCCAGTACTTC. Its translation: CASSPGGEGGETQYF. Supplemented by reference TRBV7-7 and TRBJ2-5, the full variable domain reads GAGVSQSPRYKVTKRGQDVTLRCDPISSHATLYWYQQALGQGPEFLTYFNYEAQPDKSGLPSDRFSAERPEGSISTLTIQRTEQRDSAMYRCASSPGGEGGETQYFGPGTRLLVL.

The V gene is TRBV3-1, the J gene TRBJ1-1; 8 nucleotides align to TRBD1. There are 15 residues in the CDR3. Per germline, CDR1 LGHDT and CDR2 YNNKEL (reference sequence). After removal of 1 base from V and 10 bases from J, the junction contained 11 bases not matched to a gene. The CDR3 region is CASSQGSTGALGAFF. DNA of the CDR3: TGTGCCAGCAGCCAAGGATCGACAGGGGCCCTTGGAGCTTTCTTT.

This clonotype was seen only a few times. As DNA, the CDR3 is TGCGCCAGCAGCTTGGCACTTAAAACCGGGGAGCTGTTTTTT. It yields the protein CASSLALKTGELFF. This chain connects TRBV5-1 to TRBJ2-2; no definite D call. The length of the CDR3 is 14 residues. V lost 0 bases to trimming and J lost 5 bases, with 8 bases between them. In germline, CDR1 is SGHRS, CDR2 YFSETQ.

Comment on this clonotype: A much larger clone lies a single base off, so this may be a read error. The genes are TRBV9 and TRBJ2-1, with a possible D match to TRBD2 (7 bases). The CDR3 has 16 amino acids. Looked up from germline, CDR1 is SGDLS and CDR2 is YYNGEE. CDR3 bases: TGTGCCTGCAGCGTCACAAGGGGGGGGGCGCACAATGAGCAGTTCTTC. Its protein product is CACSVTRGGAHNEQFF.

This clonotype was observed many times. The chain recombines TRBV11-3 with TRBJ2-1; D is undetermined. Between the trimmed V and J ends, which lost 5 bases and 7 bases, there was a span of 9 bases. Germline-derived CDR1 and CDR2 are SGHNT and YENEEA. The CDR3 contains 12 residues. CDR3 bases: TGTGCCAGCAGCGCCAATACAAATGAGCAGTTCTTC. Translation gives CASSANTNEQFF.

The genes are TRBV29-1 and TRBJ1-1, with D hard to call. CDR3 length equals 11 residues. The V end was cut by 8 bases, the J end by 8 bases, with 15 bases between. Germline loops: CDR1 SQVTM, CDR2 ANQGSEA. The CDR3 nucleotides read TGCAGCACCACGGGTGGCTTAGAAGCTTTCTTT. Protein: CSTTGGLEAFF.

The table lists this clonotype with many counts. This chain connects TRBV7-2 to TRBJ2-5; the match to TRBD2 covers 7 bases. With V trimmed by 5 bases and J by 4 bases, 13 bases remained unmatched. The CDR3 is made up of 16 amino acids. CDR1 and CDR2 (germline): SGHTA, FQGNSA. CDR3 residues: CASSLRRGSLRETQYF. The CDR3 region has the DNA TGTGCCAGCAGCCTTCGGCGGGGGAGCCTCAGAGAGACCCAGTACTTC.

This clonotype showed up just once. The chain has TRBV24-1 and TRBJ2-3; D is perhaps TRBD2 (6 bases). This CDR3 spans 14 amino acids. V was trimmed by 3 bases and J by 5 bases, leaving 11 bases between them. Germline lookup yields CDR1 KGHDR and CDR2 SFDVKD. CDR3 nucleotides: TGTGCCACCAGTGATCGACTAGGTGGAGATACGCAGTATTTT. Encoded protein: CATSDRLGGDTQYF.

This clonotype showed up just once. The gene calls are TRBV6-1 and TRBJ2-5, with 12 positions matching TRBD1. The J call is doubtful: the DNA matches TRBJ2-7 better. Germline assignment: CDR1 MNHNS and CDR2 SASEGT. The length of the CDR3 is 17 residues. CDR3 loop: CASRPLTGTGGLDEQYF. In nucleotides, the CDR3 is TGTGCCAGCAGACCCTTAACCGGGACAGGGGGCCTCGACGAGCAGTACTTC.

In this sample, this clonotype turned up many times. J is TRBJ2-1 and V is TRBV5-1, with 9 bases lining up with TRBD2. The CDR3 covers 13 residues. V lost 7 bases to trimming and J lost 5 bases; unmatched junction nucleotides: 4. Per the germline V gene, CDR1 is SGHRS and CDR2 is YFSETQ. CDR3 residues: CASERGDNNEQFF. CDR3 bases: TGCGCCAGCGAGCGGGGGGACAACAATGAGCAGTTCTTC. Full variable domain (outside the CDR3, taken from reference TRBV5-1 and TRBJ2-1): KAGVTQTPRYLIKTRGQQVTLSCSPISGHRSVSWYQQTPGQGLQFLFEYFSETQRNKGNFPGRFSGRQFSNSRSEMNVSTLELGDSALYLCASERGDNNEQFFGPGTRLTVL.

This clonotype was seen repeatedly, ten times or more. The chain carries TRBV7-2 and TRBJ2-1; maybe TRBD2 (6 bases). CDR3 length: 16 residues. Germline CDR1 is SGHTA and CDR2 is FQGNSA. Deletions cut 5 bases from V and 2 bases from J, with 16 bases between. The CDR3 protein is CASSPLRLATYNEQFF. For the CDR3, the DNA is TGTGCCAGCAGCCCTCTTAGGCTAGCGACCTACAATGAGCAGTTCTTC.

At least ten counts were recorded for this clonotype. The gene calls are TRBV20-1 and TRBJ1-6; possibly TRBD1 for D (6 bases). Germline values: CDR1 DFQATT, CDR2 SNEGSKA (reference sequence). The CDR3 runs to 16 residues. With 1 base removed from V and 9 bases from J, the gap between germline ends came to 19 bases. The CDR3 spells CSARVGYEGESSPLHF. The CDR3 DNA reads TGCAGTGCTAGAGTTGGCTACGAGGGGGAGTCTTCACCCCTCCACTTT.

The chain is built from TRBV6-5 and TRBJ1-4; D call uncertain. The germline V gene has CDR1 MNHEY and CDR2 SVGAGI. This CDR3 spans 14 amino acids. With 6 bases removed from V and 4 bases from J, the gap between germline ends came to 12 bases. CDR3 coding DNA: TGTGCCAGCAGCTCCGGACTGTTTAATGAAAAACTGTTTTTT. It encodes CASSSGLFNEKLFF.

In its sample, this clonotype was seen many times. The J gene is TRBJ2-1, the V gene TRBV20-1; 9 positions agree with TRBD2. The CDR3 contains 15 residues. Germline CDR1 reads DFQATT; CDR2 reads SNEGSKA (reference sequence). V shed 0 bases and J 8 bases; nucleotides not matched to a gene: 8. The CDR3 spells CSARDPAGGRDEQFF. The CDR3 nucleotides read TGCAGTGCTAGAGATCCCGCGGGGGGGAGGGATGAGCAGTTCTTC.

This clonotype was seen once. The chain carries TRBV4-2 and TRBJ2-3; possible D gene TRBD2, 7 bases. CDR1 is LGHNA and CDR2 is YNFKEQ in the germline V gene. This CDR3 is 16 amino acids long. V was cut by 1 base and J by 3 bases, with 14 bases left in between. CDR3 amino acids: CASSQGGGAKTDTQYF. CDR3 coding DNA: TGTGCCAGCAGCCAAGGAGGGGGGGCCAAGACAGATACGCAGTATTTT.

This clonotype turned up a few times. A much larger clonotype is one base distant, so this may be a read error. The V call is TRBV4-3, the J call TRBJ2-7; possibly TRBD2 for D (6 bases). The CDR3 consists of 17 residues. Germline assignment: CDR1 LGHNA and CDR2 YSLEER. The CDR3 region is CVSSQDRGRGSSYEQYF. CDR3 in DNA: TGCGTCAGCAGCCAAGATAGAGGGCGGGGCAGCTCCTACGAGCAGTACTTC.

For this clonotype: Being one base from a much bigger clone, this may be a read error. The chain employs TRBV6-5 and TRBJ2-7; D perhaps matches TRBD2 (6 bases). V shed 5 bases and J shed 7 bases, with 21 bases lying between them. The CDR3 length is 15 residues. CDR1 and CDR2 from the germline V gene are MNHEY and SVGAGI. CDR3 bases: TGTGCCAGCAGTCGGGACTTCCCTTCCTACAATGAGCAGTACTTC. Amino acids: CASSRDFPSYNEQYF.

In its sample, this clonotype was seen many times. The chain employs TRBV20-1 and TRBJ1-1; D might be TRBD1 (5 bases). Germline V gives CDR1 DFQATT, CDR2 SNEGSKA (reference sequence). Between the trimmed V and J ends, which lost 3 bases and 1 base, there was a span of 9 bases. CDR3 length equals 13 residues. CDR3 region: CSARGRANTEAFF. CDR3 bases: TGCAGTGCTAGGGGCAGGGCGAACACTGAAGCTTTCTTT.

The J gene is TRBJ1-1, the V gene TRBV9; no definite D call. The CDR3 loop spans 13 amino acids. Germline-derived CDR1 and CDR2 are SGDLS and YYNGEE. The V and J ends lost 2 bases and 4 bases respectively, with 9 bases between them. The CDR3 region has the DNA TGTGCCAGCAGCGTCGGTTCGGGCACTGAAGCTTTCTTT. This sequence encodes CASSVGSGTEAFF.

This clonotype showed up many times. This may be a read error: a much more frequent sequence differs by one nucleotide. This sequence joins TRBV5-5 and TRBJ2-7; TRBD1 aligns across 8 bases. The J segment lost 3 bases and the V segment lost 5 bases, leaving 4 bases of the junction unmatched. The V gene's germline CDR1 is SGHKS and CDR2 YYEKEE (reference sequence). The CDR3 length is 13 residues. CDR3 DNA: TGTGCCAGCAGTTTGACAGGGGACTACGAGCAGTACTTC. Amino acid sequence: CASSLTGDYEQYF. Using reference TRBV5-5 and TRBJ2-7 for the parts outside the CDR3, the full variable domain is DAGVTQSPTHLIKTRGQQVTLRCSPISGHKSVSWYQQVLGQGPQFIFQYYEKEERGRGNFPDRFSARQFPNYSSELNVNALLLGDSALYLCASSLTGDYEQYFGPGTRLTVT.

This clonotype was picked up many times. This chain uses TRBV5-1 with TRBJ1-1; 7 bases are a match to TRBD1. This CDR3 is 13 amino acids long. Germline CDR1 reads SGHRS; CDR2 reads YFSETQ. J gave up 7 bases and V 3 bases, and 6 bases lay outside the gene matches. The CDR3 DNA sequence: TGCGCCAGCAGCTACCGGGACAGCAATGAAGCTTTCTTT. Translation: CASSYRDSNEAFF. The variable domain in full, with the rest retrieved from reference TRBV5-1 and TRBJ1-1, is KAGVTQTPRYLIKTRGQQVTLSCSPISGHRSVSWYQQTPGQGLQFLFEYFSETQRNKGNFPGRFSGRQFSNSRSEMNVSTLELGDSALYLCASSYRDSNEAFFGQGTRLTVV.